These 8 T cell receptor beta chains came from one sample sequenced in a study of T cells in Graves' hyperthyroidism and ophthalmopathy. Template material for amplifying TCR beta CDR3 regions consisted of RNA transcripts. HTBI primers drove first-round RT-PCR of the TCR CDR3. TCRdb used MiXCR to reprocess the multiplex PCR reads, holding one entry per CDR3 protein. The sample holds 560,000 or so distinct CDR3 sequences, about half seen once. Sequencing was performed on peripheral blood or thyroid tissue (not recorded which). Receptors originate from a woman aged 18-35 years with Graves' hyperthyroidism.

This clonotype has a count of ten or more. This chain joins TRBV2 and TRBJ1-2; D gene uncertain. In germline, CDR1 is SNHLY, CDR2 FYNNEI. CDR3 size: 13 residues. V lost 8 bases and J lost 7, with 17 bases in between. The CDR3 bases are TGTGCCAGCTCACCACCGGCCGGGTTTGGCTACACCTTC. This encodes CASSPPAGFGYTF.

V gene TRBV2 combines with J gene TRBJ1-5, with 7 bases lining up with TRBD1. This CDR3 contains 17 residues. CDR1 is SNHLY and CDR2 is FYNNEI in the germline V gene. The V gene end was trimmed by 6 bases and the J gene end by 6 bases; junction bases not matched to a gene: 17. DNA of the CDR3: TGTGCCAGCAGGGGTTCGGGGCGACAGGGTGGGGGTCAGCCCCAGCATTTT. It translates to CASRGSGRQGGGQPQHF.

This clonotype was counted between two and nine times. The V gene is TRBV7-8, the J gene TRBJ2-7, with TRBD2 as a possible D gene (6 bases). V dropped 5 bases and J dropped 5 bases, with 13 bases sitting between them. Germline V gene data show CDR1 as SGHVS and CDR2 as FQNEAQ. The CDR3 covers 13 residues. The CDR3 nucleotides read TGTGCCAGCAGCCCCAGTCGGGAGCACGAGCAGTACTTC. Translated, it gives CASSPSREHEQYF. The full variable domain, its missing parts supplied by reference TRBV7-8 and TRBJ2-7, is GAGVSQSPRYKVAKRGQDVALRCDPISGHVSLFWYQQALGQGPEFLTYFQNEAQLDKSGLPSDRFFAERPEGSVSTLKIQRTQQEDSAVYLCASSPSREHEQYFGPGTRLTVT.

The chain links TRBV30 to TRBJ1-5; D is uncertain. Trimming removed 3 bases at V and 6 bases at J, with 9 bases between. This CDR3 is built from 12 residues. Germline CDR1 reads GTSNPN; CDR2 reads SVGIG (reference sequence). CDR3 DNA: TGTGCCTGGAGAGTCGGGGTTCAGCCCCAGCATTTT. Its protein is CAWRVGVQPQHF.

Ten or more counts support this clonotype. The chain has TRBV7-2 and TRBJ2-5, with D hard to call. The CDR3 has 11 residues. Germline CDR1 is SGHTA and CDR2 is FQGNSA. The V end lost 5 bases, the J end lost 3 bases, and 4 bases lay between the germline ends. The CDR3 spells CASSGEETQYF. The CDR3 nucleotides are TGTGCCAGCAGCGGGGAAGAGACCCAGTACTTC.

On this clonotype: Germline is not matched at one junction end, which may reflect a read error. V gene TRBV24-1 combines with J gene TRBJ1-2; tentative D call: TRBD1 (5 bases). Germline CDR1 is KGHDR and CDR2 is SFDVKD. The CDR3 spans 14 residues. CDR3 residues: CAASSGTVYYGYTF. The CDR3 nucleotides read TGTGCCGCCAGCAGTGGGACGGTTTACTATGGCTACACCTTC.

At least ten counts were recorded for this clonotype. The chain uses TRBV20-1 and TRBJ1-5; D is perhaps TRBD1 (5 bases). Germline V lookup: CDR1 DFQATT, CDR2 SNEGSKA (reference sequence). The CDR3 sequence is 15 residues long. V lost 2 bases and J lost 0, with 11 bases in between. The CDR3 sequence is CSARSGANSNQPQHF. DNA of the CDR3: TGCAGTGCTAGATCCGGGGCGAATAGCAATCAGCCCCAGCATTTT.

The V gene is TRBV2, the J gene TRBJ2-1, with 15 bases lining up with TRBD2. The CDR3 sequence is 15 residues long. Germline V lookup: CDR1 SNHLY, CDR2 FYNNEI. V was clipped by 5 bases and J by 8 bases; unmatched bases: 4. DNA for the CDR3: TGTGCCAGCAGTTGGACTAGCGGGAGGGCCCATGAGCAGTTCTTC. This gives the protein CASSWTSGRAHEQFF.